This T cell receptor (beta chain) was recovered during a study of Ad26.COV2.S vaccination and SARS-CoV-2 variants. Study summary: A participant enrolled in the COV1001 Ad26.COV2.S trial arm provided the sample.

The germline V and J ends were trimmed by 1 base and 2 bases, with 9 bases remaining between them. This CDR3 spans 15 amino acids. Germline V gene lookup returns CDR1 KGHSH and CDR2 LQKENI. Turning to this clone: Its antigen is as yet unknown.

Method: immunoSEQ multiplex PCR; TCRdb's copy keeps in-frame clones and lacks some. The sample carries more than 300,000 clones, about 85% recorded once. Stated treatment: 15 to 20 received Ad26.COV2.S at low or high dose, single or two shots; several received placebo; per-sample allocation not given. Specimens were obtained on day 63 following the first vaccine or placebo injection. An Ad26 vector expressing Wuhan-strain SARS-CoV-2 spike served as the vaccine. General study points: Recipients given vaccine exceeded placebo recipients in spike-specific TCR breadth. Participants given vaccine showed non-spike TCR breadth similar to that of placebo recipients.

The sequence was collected from a person aged 18-65 years who received the Ad26.COV2.S COVID-19 vaccine or a placebo. This rearrangement joins TRBV18 to TRBJ1-3; D possibly corresponds to TRBD1 (5 bases). The sample consisted of peripheral blood, taken in a trial of Ad26.COV2.S vaccine versus placebo. The CDR3 loop reads CASSPQGTAGNTIYF. CDR3 nucleotide sequence: TGTGCCAGCTCACCACAGGGGACGGCTGGAAACACCATATATTTT.